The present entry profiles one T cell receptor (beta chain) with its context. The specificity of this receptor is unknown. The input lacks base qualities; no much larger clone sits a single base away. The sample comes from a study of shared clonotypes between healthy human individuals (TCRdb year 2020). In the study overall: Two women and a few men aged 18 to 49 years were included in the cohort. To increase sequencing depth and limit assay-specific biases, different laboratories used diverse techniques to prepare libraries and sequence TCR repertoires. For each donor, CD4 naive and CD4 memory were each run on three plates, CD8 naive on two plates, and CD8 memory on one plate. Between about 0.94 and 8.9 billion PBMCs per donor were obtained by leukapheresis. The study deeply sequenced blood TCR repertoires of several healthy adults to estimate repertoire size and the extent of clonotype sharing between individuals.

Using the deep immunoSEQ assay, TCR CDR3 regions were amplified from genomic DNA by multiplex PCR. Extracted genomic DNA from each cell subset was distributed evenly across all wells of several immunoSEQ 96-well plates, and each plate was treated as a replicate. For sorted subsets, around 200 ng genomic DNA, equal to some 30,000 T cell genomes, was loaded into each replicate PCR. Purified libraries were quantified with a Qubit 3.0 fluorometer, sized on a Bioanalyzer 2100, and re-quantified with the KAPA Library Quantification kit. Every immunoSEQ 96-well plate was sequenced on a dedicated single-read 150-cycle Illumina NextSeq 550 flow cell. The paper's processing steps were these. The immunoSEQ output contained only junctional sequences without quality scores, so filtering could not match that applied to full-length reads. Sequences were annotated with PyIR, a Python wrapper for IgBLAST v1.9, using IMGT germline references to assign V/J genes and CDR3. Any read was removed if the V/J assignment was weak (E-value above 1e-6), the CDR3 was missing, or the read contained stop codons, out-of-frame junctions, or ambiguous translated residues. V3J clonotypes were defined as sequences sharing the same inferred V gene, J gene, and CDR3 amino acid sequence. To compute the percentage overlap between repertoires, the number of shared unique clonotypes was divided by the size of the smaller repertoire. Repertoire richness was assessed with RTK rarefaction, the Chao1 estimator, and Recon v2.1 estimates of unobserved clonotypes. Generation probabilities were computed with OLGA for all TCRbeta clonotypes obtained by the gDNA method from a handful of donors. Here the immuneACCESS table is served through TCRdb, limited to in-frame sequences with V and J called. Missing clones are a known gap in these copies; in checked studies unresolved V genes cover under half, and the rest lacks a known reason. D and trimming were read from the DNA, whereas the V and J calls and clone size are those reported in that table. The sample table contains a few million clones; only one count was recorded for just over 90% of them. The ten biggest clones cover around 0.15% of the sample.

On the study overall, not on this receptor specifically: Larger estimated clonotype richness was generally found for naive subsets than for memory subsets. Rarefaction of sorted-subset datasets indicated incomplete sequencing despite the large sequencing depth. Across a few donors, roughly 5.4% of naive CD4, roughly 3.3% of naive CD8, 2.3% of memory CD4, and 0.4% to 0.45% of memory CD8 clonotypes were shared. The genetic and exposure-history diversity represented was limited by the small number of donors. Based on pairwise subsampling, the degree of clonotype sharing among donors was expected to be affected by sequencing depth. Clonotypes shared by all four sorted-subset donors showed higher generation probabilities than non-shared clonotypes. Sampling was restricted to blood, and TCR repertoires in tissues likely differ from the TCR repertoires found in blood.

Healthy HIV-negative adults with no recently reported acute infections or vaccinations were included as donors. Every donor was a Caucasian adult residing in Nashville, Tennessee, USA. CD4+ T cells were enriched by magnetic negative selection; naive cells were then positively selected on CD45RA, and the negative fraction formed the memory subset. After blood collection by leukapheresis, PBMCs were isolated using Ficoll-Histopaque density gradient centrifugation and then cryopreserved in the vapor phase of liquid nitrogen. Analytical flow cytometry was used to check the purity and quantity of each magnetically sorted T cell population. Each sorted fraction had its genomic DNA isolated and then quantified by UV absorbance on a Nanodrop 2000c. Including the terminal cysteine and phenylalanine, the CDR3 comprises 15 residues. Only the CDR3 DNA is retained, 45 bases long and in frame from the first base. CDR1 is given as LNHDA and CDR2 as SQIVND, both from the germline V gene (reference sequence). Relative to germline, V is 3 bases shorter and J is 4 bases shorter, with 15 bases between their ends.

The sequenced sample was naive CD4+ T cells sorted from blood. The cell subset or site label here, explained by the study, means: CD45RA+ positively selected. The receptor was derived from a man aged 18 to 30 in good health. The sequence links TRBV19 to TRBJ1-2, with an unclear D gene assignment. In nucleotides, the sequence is TGTGCCAGTAGTATTGCGAGGTCCGTGACCTATGGCTACACCTTC. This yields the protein CASSIARSVTYGYTF.